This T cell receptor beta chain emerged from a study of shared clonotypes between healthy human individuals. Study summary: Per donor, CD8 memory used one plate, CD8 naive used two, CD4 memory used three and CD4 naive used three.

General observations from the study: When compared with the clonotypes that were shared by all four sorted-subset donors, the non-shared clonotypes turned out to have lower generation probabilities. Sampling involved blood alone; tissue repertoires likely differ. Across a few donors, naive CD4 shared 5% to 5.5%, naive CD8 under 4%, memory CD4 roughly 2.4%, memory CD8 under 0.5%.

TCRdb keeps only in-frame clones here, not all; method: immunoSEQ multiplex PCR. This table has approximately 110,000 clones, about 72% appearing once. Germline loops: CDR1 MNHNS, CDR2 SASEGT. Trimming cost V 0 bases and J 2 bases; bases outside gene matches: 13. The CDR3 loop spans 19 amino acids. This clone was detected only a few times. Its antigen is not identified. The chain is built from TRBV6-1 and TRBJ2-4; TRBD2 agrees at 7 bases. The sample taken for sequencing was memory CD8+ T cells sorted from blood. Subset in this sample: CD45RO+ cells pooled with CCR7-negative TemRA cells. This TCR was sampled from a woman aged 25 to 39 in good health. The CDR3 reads CASSEATMGASGTKNIQYF. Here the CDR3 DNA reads TGTGCCAGCAGTGAAGCGACAATGGGAGCTAGCGGCACCAAAAACATTCAGTACTTC.